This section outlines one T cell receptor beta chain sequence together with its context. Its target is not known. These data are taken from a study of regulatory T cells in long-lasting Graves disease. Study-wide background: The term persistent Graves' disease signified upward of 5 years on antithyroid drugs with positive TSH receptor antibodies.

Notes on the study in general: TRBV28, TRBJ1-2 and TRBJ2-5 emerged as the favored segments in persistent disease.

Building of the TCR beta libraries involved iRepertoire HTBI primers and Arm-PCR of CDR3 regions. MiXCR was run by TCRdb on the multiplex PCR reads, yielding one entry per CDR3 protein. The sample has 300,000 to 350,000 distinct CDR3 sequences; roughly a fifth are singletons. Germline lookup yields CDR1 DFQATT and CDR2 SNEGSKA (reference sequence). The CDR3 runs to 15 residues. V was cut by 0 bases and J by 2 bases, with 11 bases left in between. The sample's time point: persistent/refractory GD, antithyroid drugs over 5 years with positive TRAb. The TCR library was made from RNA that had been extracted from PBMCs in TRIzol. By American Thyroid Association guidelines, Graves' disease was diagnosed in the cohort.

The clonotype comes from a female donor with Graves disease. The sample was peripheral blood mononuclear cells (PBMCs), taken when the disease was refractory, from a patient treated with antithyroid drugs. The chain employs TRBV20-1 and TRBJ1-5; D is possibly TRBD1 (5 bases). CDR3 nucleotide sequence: TGCAGTGCTAGAGATTTGAGGGACGGCAATCAGCCCCAGCATTTT. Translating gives CSARDLRDGNQPQHF.